This T cell receptor (beta chain) was sequenced during a study of shared clonotypes between healthy human individuals. Findings of the study overall: Clonotype sharing among donors was thought likely to change with sequencing depth.

Trimming pared 1 base from V and 2 bases from J, leaving 7 bases between. The CDR3 contains 14 residues. Germline CDR1 reads LGHNT; CDR2 reads FRNRAP. Produced via immunoSEQ multiplex PCR; TCRdb's table is partial and in-frame only. The repertoire consists of approximately 1,500,000 clones, with approximately 98% occurring once and the leading ten covering 0.45%. The healthy adult donors were HIV-negative and reported no recent acute infections or vaccinations. For this clone: Antigen: not known.

The gene calls are TRBV12-5 and TRBJ2-3; D tentatively reads TRBD1 or TRBD2 (5 bases each). This TCR was sampled from a man younger than 45 in good health. Material: naive CD4+ T cells sorted from blood. Subset described: CD45RA+ positively selected. CDR3 nucleotides: TGTGCTAGTGGTTTGGAGGGACCCACAGATACGCAGTATTTT. As protein: CASGLEGPTDTQYF.